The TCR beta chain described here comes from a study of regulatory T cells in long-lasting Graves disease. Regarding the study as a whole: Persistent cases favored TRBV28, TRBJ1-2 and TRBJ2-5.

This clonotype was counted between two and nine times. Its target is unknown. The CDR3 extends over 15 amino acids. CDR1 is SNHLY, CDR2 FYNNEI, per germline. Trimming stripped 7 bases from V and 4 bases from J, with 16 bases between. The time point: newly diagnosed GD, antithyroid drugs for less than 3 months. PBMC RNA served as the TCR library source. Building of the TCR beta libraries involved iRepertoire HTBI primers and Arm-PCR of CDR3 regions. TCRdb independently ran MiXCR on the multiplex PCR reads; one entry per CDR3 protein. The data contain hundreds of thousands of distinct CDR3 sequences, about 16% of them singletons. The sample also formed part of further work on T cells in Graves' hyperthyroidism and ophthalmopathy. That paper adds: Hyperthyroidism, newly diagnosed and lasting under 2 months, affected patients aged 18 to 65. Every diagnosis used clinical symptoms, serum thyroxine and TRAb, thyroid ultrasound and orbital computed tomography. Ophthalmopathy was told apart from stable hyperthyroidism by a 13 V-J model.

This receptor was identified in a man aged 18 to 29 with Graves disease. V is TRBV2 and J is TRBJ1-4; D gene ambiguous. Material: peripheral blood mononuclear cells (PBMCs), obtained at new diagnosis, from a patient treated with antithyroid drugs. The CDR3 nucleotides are TGTGCCAGCATGGTGGGAGCAACCATTAATGAAAAACTGTTTTTT. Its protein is CASMVGATINEKLFF.